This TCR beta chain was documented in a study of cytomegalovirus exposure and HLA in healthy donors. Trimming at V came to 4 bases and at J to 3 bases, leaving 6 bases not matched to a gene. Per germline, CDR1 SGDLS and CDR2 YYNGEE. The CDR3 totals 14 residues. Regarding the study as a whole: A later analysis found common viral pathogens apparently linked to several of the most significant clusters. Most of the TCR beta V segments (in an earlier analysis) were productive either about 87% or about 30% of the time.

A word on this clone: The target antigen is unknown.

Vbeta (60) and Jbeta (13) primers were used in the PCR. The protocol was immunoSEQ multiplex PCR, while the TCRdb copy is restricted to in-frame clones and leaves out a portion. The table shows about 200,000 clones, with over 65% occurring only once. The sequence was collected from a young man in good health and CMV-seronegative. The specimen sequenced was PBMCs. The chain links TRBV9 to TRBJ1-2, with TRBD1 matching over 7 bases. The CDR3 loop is CASSTGVLDYGYTF. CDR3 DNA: TGTGCCAGCAGCACAGGGGTCTTGGACTATGGCTACACCTTC.